The rows below give T cell receptor beta chains drawn from one sample of a study of T cell responses to AZD1222 COVID-19 vaccine. The table came from immunoSEQ multiplex PCR; TCRdb's copy has only in-frame clones and leaves some out. The sample lists some 140,000 clones, 88% occurring once. The material was peripheral blood, obtained 28 days after the second AZD1222 dose. The receptors stem from an adult who received the AZD1222 COVID-19 vaccine. The CDR3 runs from the conserved cysteine through the conserved F or W. The D gene is left open where the match is weak. Some rows mark clone size as missing; the rest say once, few, many or name a class of expanded clone.

d_gene	abundance	v_gene	j_gene	CDR3nt	CDR3aa
NA	NA	TRBV9	TRBJ1-2	TGTGCCAGCAGCGTAGGAGGGGACTATGGCTACACCTTC	CASSVGGDYGYTF
NA	NA	TRBV4-1	TRBJ1-1	TGCGCCAGCAGCCAACAGGGTCCGAACACTGAAGCTTTCTTT	CASSQQGPNTEAFF
NA	NA	TRBV7-9	TRBJ2-7	TGTGCCAGCAGCTCCCTCTGGGGCGTAGACGCCTACGAGCAGTACTTC	CASSSLWGVDAYEQYF
NA	NA	TRBV7-9	TRBJ1-3	TGTGCCAGCAGCGGCAGGGGATTTTCCGGAAACACCATATATTTT	CASSGRGFSGNTIYF
NA	NA	TRBV5-1	TRBJ1-1	TGCGCCAGCAGCACCGGGACCATGAACACTGAAGCTTTCTTT	CASSTGTMNTEAFF
TRBD1	NA	TRBV2	TRBJ1-5	TGTGCCAGCGCACAGGGGTCCGAACAGCCCCAGCATTTT	CASAQGSEQPQHF
TRBD2	few	TRBV27	TRBJ2-7	TGTGCCAGCAGTAGGCTAGCGGGAGTGGACGAGCAGTACTTC	CASSRLAGVDEQYF
NA	NA	TRBV5-4	TRBJ1-1	TGTGCCAGCAGCAGCCGCCAGGGCCTGAACACTGAAGCTTTCTTT	CASSSRQGLNTEAFF
NA	NA	TRBV19	TRBJ1-6	TGTGCCAGTAGTATGGGAGGGTTGACGGATTCACCCCTCCACTTT	CASSMGGLTDSPLHF
TRBD2	NA	TRBV5-1	TRBJ2-7	TGCGCCAGCAAAACACTAGCGGGGAGCTCCTACGAGCAGTACTTC	CASKTLAGSSYEQYF
NA	NA	TRBV18	TRBJ1-2	TGTGCCAGCTCACTCGCTGGGAGCAGCTATGGCTACACCTTC	CASSLAGSSYGYTF
TRBD1	NA	TRBV5-6	TRBJ2-7	TGTGCCAGCAGCGATCTGGGACAGGGAGGCGAGCAGTACTTC	CASSDLGQGGEQYF
NA	NA	TRBV13	TRBJ2-1	TGTGCCAGCAGCCCCGGTGCGGGAACCGATGAGCAGTTCTTC	CASSPGAGTDEQFF
TRBD1	NA	TRBV5-1	TRBJ1-4	TGCGCCAGCAGCTTGGGACAGGGATATAATGAAAAACTGTTTTTT	CASSLGQGYNEKLFF
TRBD1	NA	TRBV30	TRBJ1-1	TGTGCCTGGAAGATGCAGGGGGCGGGCGCTGAAGCTTTCTTT	CAWKMQGAGAEAFF
NA	NA	TRBV5-6	TRBJ2-5	TGTGCCAGCAGCCCTCCGGGGACACGAGAGACCCAGTACTTC	CASSPPGTRETQYF
NA	NA	TRBV9	TRBJ1-1	TGTGCCAGCAGCGTGGATAGTTACAGGGAAGCTTTCTTT	CASSVDSYREAFF
NA	NA	TRBV11-3	TRBJ1-1	TGTGCCAGCAGGAGACAGCAGAACACTGAAGCTTTCTTT	CASRRQQNTEAFF
NA	NA	TRBV30	TRBJ2-6	TGTGCCTGGAGTGGTGGCAGGGGAACTGGGGCCAACGTCCTGACTTTC	CAWSGGRGTGANVLTF
NA	NA	TRBV18	TRBJ2-7	TGTGCCAGCTCACCATCTACGGGGTGGGGCTACGAGCAGTACTTC	CASSPSTGWGYEQYF
NA	NA	TRBV18	TRBJ2-7	TGTGCCAGCTCACCGATGACTAGCTCCTACGAGCAGTACTTC	CASSPMTSSYEQYF